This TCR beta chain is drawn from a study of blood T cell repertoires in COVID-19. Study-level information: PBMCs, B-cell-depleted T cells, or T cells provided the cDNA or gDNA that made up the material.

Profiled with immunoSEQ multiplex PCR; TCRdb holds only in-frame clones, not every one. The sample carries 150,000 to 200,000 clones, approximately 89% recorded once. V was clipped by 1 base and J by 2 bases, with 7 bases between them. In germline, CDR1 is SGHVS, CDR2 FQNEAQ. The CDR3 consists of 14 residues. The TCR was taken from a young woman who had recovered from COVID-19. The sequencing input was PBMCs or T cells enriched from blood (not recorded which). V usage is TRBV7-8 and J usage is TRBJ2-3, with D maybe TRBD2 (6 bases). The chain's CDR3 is CASSLGRDTDTQYF. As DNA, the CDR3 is TGTGCCAGCAGCTTAGGGCGGGACACAGATACGCAGTATTTT.